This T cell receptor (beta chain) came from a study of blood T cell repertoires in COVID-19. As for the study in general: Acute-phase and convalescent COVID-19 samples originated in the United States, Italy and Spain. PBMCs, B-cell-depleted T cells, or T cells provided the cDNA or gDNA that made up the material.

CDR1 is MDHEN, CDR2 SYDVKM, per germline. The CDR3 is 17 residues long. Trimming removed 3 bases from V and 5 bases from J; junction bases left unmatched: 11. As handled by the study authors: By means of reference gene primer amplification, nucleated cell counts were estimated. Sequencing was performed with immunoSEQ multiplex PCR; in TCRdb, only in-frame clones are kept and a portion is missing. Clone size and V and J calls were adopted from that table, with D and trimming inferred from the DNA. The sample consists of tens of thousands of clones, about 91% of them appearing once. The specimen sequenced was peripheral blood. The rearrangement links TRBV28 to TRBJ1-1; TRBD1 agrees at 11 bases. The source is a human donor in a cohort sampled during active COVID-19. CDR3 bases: TGTGCCAGCAGTTTCGGGACAGGGGGAAAGGTCGTGACTGAAGCTTTCTTT. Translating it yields CASSFGTGGKVVTEAFF.